Detailed here is one T cell receptor (beta chain). Germline V gene data show CDR1 as MDHEN and CDR2 as SYDVKM. The CDR3 runs 15 residues. J gave up 3 bases and V 3 bases, and 6 bases lay outside the gene matches. The entry originates in a study of blood T cell repertoires in COVID-19. As handled by the study authors: Counts of nucleated cells, estimated from reference gene primer amplification, were obtained. Data came from immunoSEQ multiplex PCR; TCRdb stores just in-frame clones and leaves some out. From that table come the V and J calls and clone size; the DNA was used to work out D and trimming. The sample holds some 180,000 clones; around 80% are singletons and the top ten take under 20%. Clinical history as reported by participants underpinned cohort assignment.

The receptor's source is a woman in her 70s in a cohort exposed to, infected with or recovered from COVID-19 (not recorded which). The material sequenced was PBMCs or T cells enriched from blood (not recorded which). This chain uses TRBV28 with TRBJ1-2, with TRBD1 matching over 8 bases. CDR3 loop: CASSLGRGLDYGYTF. CDR3 DNA sequence: TGTGCCAGCAGTTTGGGCAGGGGGCTAGACTATGGCTACACCTTC.